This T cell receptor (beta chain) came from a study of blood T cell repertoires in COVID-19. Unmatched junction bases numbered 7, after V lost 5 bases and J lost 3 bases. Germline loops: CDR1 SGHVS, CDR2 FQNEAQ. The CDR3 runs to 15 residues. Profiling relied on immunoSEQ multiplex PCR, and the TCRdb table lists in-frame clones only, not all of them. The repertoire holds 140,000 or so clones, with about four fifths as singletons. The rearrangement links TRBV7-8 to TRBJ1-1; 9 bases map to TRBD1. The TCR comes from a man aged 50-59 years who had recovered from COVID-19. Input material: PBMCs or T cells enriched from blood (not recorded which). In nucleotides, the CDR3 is TGTGCCAGCAGCATTACAGGGGGCTTGGACACTGAAGCTTTCTTT. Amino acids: CASSITGGLDTEAFF.